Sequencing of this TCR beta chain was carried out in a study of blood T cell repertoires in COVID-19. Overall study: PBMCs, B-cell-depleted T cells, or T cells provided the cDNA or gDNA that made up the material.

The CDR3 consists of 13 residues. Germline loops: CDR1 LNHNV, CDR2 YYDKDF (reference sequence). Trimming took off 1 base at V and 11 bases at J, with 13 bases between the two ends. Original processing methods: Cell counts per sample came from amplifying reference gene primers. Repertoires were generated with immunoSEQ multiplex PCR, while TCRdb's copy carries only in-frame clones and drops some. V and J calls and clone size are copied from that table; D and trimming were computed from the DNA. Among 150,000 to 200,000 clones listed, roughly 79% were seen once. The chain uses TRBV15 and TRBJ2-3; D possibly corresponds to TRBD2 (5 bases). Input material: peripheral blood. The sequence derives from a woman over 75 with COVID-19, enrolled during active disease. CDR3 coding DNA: TGTGCCACCAGCAGAGGCCGAGGGTTGCTGCAGTATTTT. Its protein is CATSRGRGLLQYF.